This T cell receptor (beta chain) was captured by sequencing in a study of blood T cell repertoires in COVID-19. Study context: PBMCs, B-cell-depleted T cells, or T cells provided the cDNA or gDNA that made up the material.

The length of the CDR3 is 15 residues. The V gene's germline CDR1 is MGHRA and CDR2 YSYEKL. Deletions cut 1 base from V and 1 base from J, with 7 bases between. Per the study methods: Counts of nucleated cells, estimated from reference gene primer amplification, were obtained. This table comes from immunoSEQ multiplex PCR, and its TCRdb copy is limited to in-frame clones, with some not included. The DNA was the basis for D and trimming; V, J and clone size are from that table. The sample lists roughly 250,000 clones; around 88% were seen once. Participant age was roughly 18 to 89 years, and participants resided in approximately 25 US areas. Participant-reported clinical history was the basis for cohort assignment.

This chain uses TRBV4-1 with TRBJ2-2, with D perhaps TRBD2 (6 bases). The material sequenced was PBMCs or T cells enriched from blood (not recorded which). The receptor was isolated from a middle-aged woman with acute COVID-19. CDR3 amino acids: CASSQVGGNTGELFF. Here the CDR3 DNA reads TGCGCCAGCAGCCAAGTGGGAGGGAACACCGGGGAGCTGTTTTTT.